This entry features one T cell receptor (beta chain) sequence. Those who participated ranged in age from about 18 to 89 years and resided in about two dozen US areas. In assigning cohorts, the study relied on participant-reported clinical history. The sample is drawn from a study of blood T cell repertoires in COVID-19. Study-wide background: Sample material is recorded as cDNA or gDNA derived from T cells, B-cell-depleted T cells, or PBMCs.

The germline gives CDR1 MGHRA, CDR2 YSYEKL. This CDR3 contains 15 residues. Trimming at V came to 5 bases and at J to 4 bases, leaving 9 bases not matched to a gene. Only in-frame clones appear in the TCRdb table, and some are missing; sequencing was by immunoSEQ multiplex PCR. The sample carries about 270,000 clones, roughly 86% recorded once. Sequencing used PBMCs or T cells enriched from blood (not recorded which). The origin of this receptor is a woman under 30 who had recovered from COVID-19. The chain combines TRBV4-1 with TRBJ2-5; the match to TRBD2 covers 8 bases. This chain's CDR3 is CASSSISGGLETQYF. CDR3 sequence (DNA): TGCGCCAGCAGCTCGATTTCGGGGGGGCTAGAGACCCAGTACTTC.